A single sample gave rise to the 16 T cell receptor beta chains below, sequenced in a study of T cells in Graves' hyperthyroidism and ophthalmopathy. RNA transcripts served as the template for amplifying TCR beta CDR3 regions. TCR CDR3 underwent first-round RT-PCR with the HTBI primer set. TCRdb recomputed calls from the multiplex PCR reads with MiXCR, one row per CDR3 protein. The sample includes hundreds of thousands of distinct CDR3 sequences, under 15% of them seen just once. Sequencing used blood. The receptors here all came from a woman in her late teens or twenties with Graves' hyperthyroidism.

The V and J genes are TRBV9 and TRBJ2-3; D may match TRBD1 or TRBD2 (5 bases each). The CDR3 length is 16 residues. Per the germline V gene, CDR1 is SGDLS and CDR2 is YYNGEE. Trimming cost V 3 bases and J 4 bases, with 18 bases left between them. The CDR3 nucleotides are TGTGCCAGCAGCGGGAAGATTCTAGCAGGGCCAGATACGCAGTATTTT. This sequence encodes CASSGKILAGPDTQYF.

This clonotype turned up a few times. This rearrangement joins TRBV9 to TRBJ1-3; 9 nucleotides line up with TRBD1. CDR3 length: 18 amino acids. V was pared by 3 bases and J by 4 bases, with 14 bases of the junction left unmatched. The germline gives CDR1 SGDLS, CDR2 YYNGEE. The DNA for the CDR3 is TGTGCCAGCAGCGCCCACCCTACAGGGGGCGCGGAAGGAAACACCATATATTTT. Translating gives CASSAHPTGGAEGNTIYF.

The CDR3 loop reads CASNLLGGAFNEQFF. DNA of the CDR3: TGTGCCAGCAACCTTCTCGGGGGGGCGTTCAATGAGCAGTTCTTC. This chain joins TRBV7-9 and TRBJ2-1, with 8 bases matching TRBD2. Germline CDR1 reads SEHNR; CDR2 reads FQNEAQ (reference sequence). The CDR3 runs 15 residues. The V and J ends lost 7 bases and 6 bases, in that order; junction bases with no gene match: 11.

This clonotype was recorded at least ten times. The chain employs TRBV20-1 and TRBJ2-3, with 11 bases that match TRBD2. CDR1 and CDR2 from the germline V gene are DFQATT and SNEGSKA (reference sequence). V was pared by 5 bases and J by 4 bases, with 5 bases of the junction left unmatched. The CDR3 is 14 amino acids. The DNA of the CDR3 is TGCAGTGCTCGACTAGCGGGGCGTTCAGATACGCAGTATTTT. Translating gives CSARLAGRSDTQYF.

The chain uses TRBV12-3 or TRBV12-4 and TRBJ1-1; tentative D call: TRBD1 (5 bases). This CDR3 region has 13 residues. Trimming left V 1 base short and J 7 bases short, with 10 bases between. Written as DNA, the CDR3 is TGTGCCAGCAGTTTAGGTGGACACGGTGAAGCTTTCTTT. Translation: CASSLGGHGEAFF.

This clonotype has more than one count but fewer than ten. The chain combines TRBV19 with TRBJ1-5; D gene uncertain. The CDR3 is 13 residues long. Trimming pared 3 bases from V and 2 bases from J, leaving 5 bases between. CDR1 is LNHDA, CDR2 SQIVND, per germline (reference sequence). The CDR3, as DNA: TGTGCCAGTAGTATCGCTGGCAATCAGCCCCAGCATTTT. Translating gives CASSIAGNQPQHF.

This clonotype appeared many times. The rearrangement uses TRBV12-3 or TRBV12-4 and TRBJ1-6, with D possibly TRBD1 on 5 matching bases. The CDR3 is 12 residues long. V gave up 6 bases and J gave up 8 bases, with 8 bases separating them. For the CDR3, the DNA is TGTGCCAGCAGCGCAGGGCATTCACCCCTCCACTTT. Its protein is CASSAGHSPLHF.

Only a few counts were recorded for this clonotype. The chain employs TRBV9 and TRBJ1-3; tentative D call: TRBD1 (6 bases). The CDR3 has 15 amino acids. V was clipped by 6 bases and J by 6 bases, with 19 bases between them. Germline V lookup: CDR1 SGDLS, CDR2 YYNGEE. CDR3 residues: CASTPRGDLENTIYF. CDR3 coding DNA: TGTGCCAGCACCCCCAGGGGAGACCTGGAAAACACCATATATTTT.

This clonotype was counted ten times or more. This CDR3 is CASIAADLYNEQFF. CDR3 sequence (DNA): TGTGCCAGCATAGCTGCAGACCTTTACAATGAGCAGTTCTTC. The rearrangement uses TRBV28 and TRBJ2-1, with D unresolved. Looked up from germline, CDR1 is MDHEN and CDR2 is SYDVKM. This CDR3 is 14 amino acids long. The V and J ends lost 7 bases and 4 bases respectively, with 14 bases between them.

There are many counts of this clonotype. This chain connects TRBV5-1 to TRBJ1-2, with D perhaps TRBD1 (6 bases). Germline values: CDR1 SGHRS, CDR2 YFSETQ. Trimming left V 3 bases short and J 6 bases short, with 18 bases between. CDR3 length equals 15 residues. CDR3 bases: TGCGCCAGCAGCTATACAGGGAACCCTCTTGATGGCTACACCTTC. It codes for CASSYTGNPLDGYTF.

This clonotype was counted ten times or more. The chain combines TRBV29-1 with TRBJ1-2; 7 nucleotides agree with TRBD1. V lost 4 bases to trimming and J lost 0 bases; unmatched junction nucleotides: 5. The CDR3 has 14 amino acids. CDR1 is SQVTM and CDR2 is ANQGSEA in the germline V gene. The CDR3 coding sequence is TGCAGCGTTGCTCAGGGGGGATCTAACTATGGCTACACCTTC. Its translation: CSVAQGGSNYGYTF.

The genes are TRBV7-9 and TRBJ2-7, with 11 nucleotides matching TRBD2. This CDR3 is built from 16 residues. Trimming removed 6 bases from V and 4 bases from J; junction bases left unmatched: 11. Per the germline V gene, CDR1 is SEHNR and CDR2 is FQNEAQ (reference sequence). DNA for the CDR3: TGTGCCAGCAGTCCCCTCCGACTAGCGGGGTGGTACGAGCAGTACTTC. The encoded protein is CASSPLRLAGWYEQYF.

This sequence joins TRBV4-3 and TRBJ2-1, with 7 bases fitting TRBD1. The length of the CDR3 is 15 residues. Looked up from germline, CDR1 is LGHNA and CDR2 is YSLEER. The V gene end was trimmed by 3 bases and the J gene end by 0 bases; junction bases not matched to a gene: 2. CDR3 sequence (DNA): TGCGCCAGCAGCCACCGGACAGGCTCCTACAATGAGCAGTTCTTC. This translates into CASSHRTGSYNEQFF.

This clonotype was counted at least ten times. CDR3 region: CASSYPKQWAPYNEQFF. The CDR3 region has the DNA TGTGCCAGCAGTTACCCTAAGCAATGGGCCCCATACAATGAGCAGTTCTTC. This sequence joins TRBV6-1 and TRBJ2-1; no definite D call. Between the trimmed V and J ends, which lost 5 bases and 4 bases, there was a span of 21 bases. CDR3 length: 17 amino acids. CDR1 MNHNS and CDR2 SASEGT come from the germline V gene.

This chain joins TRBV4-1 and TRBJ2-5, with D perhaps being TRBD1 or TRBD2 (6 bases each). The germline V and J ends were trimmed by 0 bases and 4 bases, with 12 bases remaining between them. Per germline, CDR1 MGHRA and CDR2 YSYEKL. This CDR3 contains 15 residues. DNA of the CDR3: TGCGCCAGCAGCCAAGAGCCGGGGGCGGGAGAGACCCAGTACTTC. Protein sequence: CASSQEPGAGETQYF.

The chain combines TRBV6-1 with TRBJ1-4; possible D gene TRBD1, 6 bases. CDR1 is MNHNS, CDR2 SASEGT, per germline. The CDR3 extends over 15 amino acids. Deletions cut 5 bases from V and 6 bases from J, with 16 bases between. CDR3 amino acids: CASSQQGRRDEKLFF. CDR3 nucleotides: TGTGCCAGCAGTCAACAGGGCCGCCGGGATGAAAAACTGTTTTTT.